The 21 T cell receptor beta chains below come from one sample, sequenced in a study of blood T cell repertoires in COVID-19. The assay was immunoSEQ multiplex PCR, and TCRdb's table has in-frame clones only and misses some. The table shows approximately 300,000 clones, with about 82% occurring only once. The sequenced material came from peripheral blood. The receptors here all came from a woman aged 50 to 60 with acute or convalescent COVID-19.

The chain carries TRBV11-2 and TRBJ2-7; 11 nucleotides match TRBD2. CDR1 SGHAT and CDR2 FQNNGV come from the germline V gene. This CDR3 comprises 15 residues. Losses at the gene ends were 5 bases for V and 3 bases for J; bases not matched to a gene: 6. The CDR3 DNA sequence: TGTGCCAGCAGCCAGCGACTAGCGGGAAACTACGAGCAGTACTTC. Translation: CASSQRLAGNYEQYF.

V gene TRBV4-1 combines with J gene TRBJ1-2, with D possibly TRBD1 on 6 matching bases. Trimming left V 5 bases short and J 3 bases short, with 19 bases between. CDR3 length equals 16 residues. Per the germline V gene, CDR1 is MGHRA and CDR2 is YSYEKL. The CDR3 bases are TGCGCCAGCAGCTCTAAACAGGGAAGTACTCACTATGGCTACACCTTC. Its translation: CASSSKQGSTHYGYTF.

The CDR3 DNA is TGTGCCAGTAGTATAGGGAAAGGGGGCTTTTATGGCTACACCTTC. This gives the protein CASSIGKGGFYGYTF. The rearrangement links TRBV19 to TRBJ1-2; 7 nucleotides line up with TRBD1. The V segment lost 1 base and the J segment 5 bases; nucleotides outside the gene matches: 7. The germline gives CDR1 LNHDA, CDR2 SQIVND (reference sequence). CDR3 length equals 15 residues.

The chain has TRBV5-3 and TRBJ1-2; D remains ambiguous. TRBV5-3 is classed as an ORF, of uncertain function. V was cut by 4 bases and J by 3 bases, with 7 bases left in between. The CDR3 contains 12 residues. The DNA for the CDR3 is TGTGCCAGAAGCCGCGGGGACTATGGCTACACCTTC. This codes for CARSRGDYGYTF.

The chain carries TRBV19 and TRBJ1-6; D ambiguous. V gave up 6 bases and J gave up 6 bases, with 12 bases separating them. The CDR3 length is 14 residues. Germline values: CDR1 LNHDA, CDR2 SQIVND (reference sequence). The CDR3 sequence: CASRLVSGNSPLHF. For the CDR3, the DNA is TGTGCCAGTAGATTGGTATCCGGTAATTCACCCCTCCACTTT.

The chain couples TRBV7-2 to TRBJ1-5; D possibly corresponds to TRBD1 (6 bases). Trimming shortened V by 5 bases and J by 9 bases, and 17 bases separated the two germline ends. CDR3 length: 14 amino acids. CDR1 is SGHTA and CDR2 is FQGNSA in the germline V gene. This chain's CDR3 is CASSTELRGTPQHF. CDR3 bases: TGTGCCAGCAGCACAGAACTCAGGGGTACGCCCCAGCATTTT. The full variable domain, in which reference TRBV7-2 and TRBJ1-5 provide the parts outside the CDR3, is GAGVSQSPSNKVTEKGKDVELRCDPISGHTALYWYRQSLGQGLEFLIYFQGNSAPDKSGLPSDRFSAERTGGSVSTLTIQRTQQEDSAVYLCASSTELRGTPQHFGDGTRLSIL.

The J gene is TRBJ1-5, the V gene TRBV9, with unresolved D. The CDR3 has 13 residues. V was shortened by 1 base and J by 0 bases, with 2 bases between the two germline ends. The V gene's germline CDR1 is SGDLS and CDR2 YYNGEE. The CDR3 here is CASSVYSNQPQHF. CDR3 sequence (DNA): TGTGCCAGCAGCGTATATAGCAATCAGCCCCAGCATTTT.

The V and J genes are TRBV28 and TRBJ1-5, with D possibly TRBD1 on 5 matching bases. Trimming took off 3 bases at V and 0 bases at J, with 15 bases between the two ends. Germline loops: CDR1 MDHEN, CDR2 SYDVKM. The CDR3 loop spans 17 amino acids. The CDR3 DNA reads TGTGCCAGCAGTTTCGGACAACGCAGGAATAGCAATCAGCCCCAGCATTTT. It specifies CASSFGQRRNSNQPQHF.

There are a few counts of this clone. This chain's CDR3 is CASSPTGVLEPNGYGYTF. The CDR3 nucleotides read TGTGCCAGCAGTCCGACCGGGGTTTTGGAACCAAACGGATATGGCTACACCTTC. V is TRBV28 and J is TRBJ1-2; D gene unclear. The V end was cut by 5 bases, the J end by 5 bases, with 27 bases between. Germline CDR1 MDHEN, CDR2 SYDVKM. CDR3 length: 18 amino acids.

This clone showed up just once. The rearrangement joins TRBV28 to TRBJ1-1; D might be TRBD1 (5 bases). V lost 5 bases and J lost 4, with 17 bases in between. Germline values: CDR1 MDHEN, CDR2 SYDVKM. The CDR3 spans 15 residues. CDR3 residues: CASSPLGEVGTEAFF. The CDR3, as DNA: TGTGCCAGCAGTCCCCTAGGGGAGGTGGGCACTGAAGCTTTCTTT. Complete variable domain (other parts from reference TRBV28 and TRBJ1-1): DVKVTQSSRYLVKRTGEKVFLECVQDMDHENMFWYRQDPGLGLRLIYFSYDVKMKEKGDIPEGYSVSREKKERFSLILESASTNQTSMYLCASSPLGEVGTEAFFGQGTRLTVV.

The rearrangement uses TRBV28 and TRBJ2-1; 9 nucleotides agree with TRBD1. CDR1 is MDHEN and CDR2 is SYDVKM in the germline V gene. The CDR3 spans 18 residues. The V and J ends lost 6 bases and 5 bases, in that order; junction bases with no gene match: 17. CDR3 region: CASRPFWGAGQGNNEQFF. CDR3 nucleotide sequence: TGTGCCAGCAGGCCTTTCTGGGGGGCGGGACAGGGAAACAATGAGCAGTTCTTC.

This clone was found once. The rearrangement links TRBV28 to TRBJ1-4; the D gene is possibly TRBD1 (5 bases). The CDR3 is 17 residues long. With 5 bases removed from V and 6 bases from J, the gap between germline ends came to 22 bases. The germline gives CDR1 MDHEN, CDR2 SYDVKM. The CDR3 spells CASSPSRVGYIDEKLFF. CDR3 nucleotides: TGTGCCAGCAGTCCATCCAGGGTCGGGTACATCGATGAAAAACTGTTTTTT. Based on the CDR3 plus reference TRBV28 and TRBJ1-4, the full variable domain is DVKVTQSSRYLVKRTGEKVFLECVQDMDHENMFWYRQDPGLGLRLIYFSYDVKMKEKGDIPEGYSVSREKKERFSLILESASTNQTSMYLCASSPSRVGYIDEKLFFGSGTQLSVL.

The rearrangement joins TRBV11-2 to TRBJ2-5, with a tentative D call TRBD1 (6 bases). Germline V lookup: CDR1 SGHAT, CDR2 FQNNGV. With 2 bases removed from V and 4 bases from J, the gap between germline ends came to 11 bases. The CDR3 spans 14 residues. CDR3 nucleotides: TGTGCCAGCAGCTTATTGGGGGCGGGAGAGACCCAGTACTTC. It yields the protein CASSLLGAGETQYF.

The chain has TRBV7-2 and TRBJ2-5, with D possibly TRBD1 on 7 matching bases. Germline values: CDR1 SGHTA, CDR2 FQGNSA. Trimming pared 6 bases from V and 4 bases from J, leaving 18 bases between. The CDR3 contains 15 residues. The DNA for the CDR3 is TGTGCCAGCAGAAGGGGGCCGGGAGATTCAGAGACCCAGTACTTC. This codes for CASRRGPGDSETQYF.

The J gene is TRBJ1-5, the V gene TRBV7-2, with D perhaps matching TRBD1 (5 bases). CDR3 size: 14 residues. Germline values: CDR1 SGHTA, CDR2 FQGNSA. V gave up 4 bases and J gave up 4 bases, with 11 bases separating them. For the CDR3, the DNA is TGTGCCAGCAGCTCCGGGGGTGGGAATCAGCCCCAGCATTTT. Residues: CASSSGGGNQPQHF.

The CDR3 DNA follows: TGTGCCAGCAGCTTACTTAGCGGGAGGGCGGAGACCCAGTACTTC. This gives the protein CASSLLSGRAETQYF. V is TRBV11-2 and J is TRBJ2-5; 11 bases map to TRBD2. The V and J ends lost 2 bases and 5 bases, in that order; junction bases with no gene match: 4. Germline V gene sequence: CDR1 SGHAT, CDR2 FQNNGV. The CDR3 runs 15 residues.

The chain carries TRBV5-1 and TRBJ2-1; 11 nucleotides line up with TRBD2. Trimming took 6 bases from V and 6 from J; bases not matched to a gene: 5. CDR3 length: 14 residues. CDR1 and CDR2 from the germline V gene are SGHRS and YFSETQ. The CDR3 bases are TGCGCCAGCAACGGACTAGCGGGCGTCAATGAGCAGTTCTTC. Translating it yields CASNGLAGVNEQFF. Variable domain in full (rest from reference TRBV5-1 and TRBJ2-1): KAGVTQTPRYLIKTRGQQVTLSCSPISGHRSVSWYQQTPGQGLQFLFEYFSETQRNKGNFPGRFSGRQFSNSRSEMNVSTLELGDSALYLCASNGLAGVNEQFFGPGTRLTVL.

The genes are TRBV28 and TRBJ2-3; 8 nucleotides match TRBD2. With V trimmed by 3 bases and J by 2 bases, 13 bases remained unmatched. The CDR3 length is 18 residues. CDR1 and CDR2 (germline): MDHEN, SYDVKM. The CDR3 sequence: CASSFGPGVAGSTDTQYF. Written as DNA, the CDR3 is TGTGCCAGCAGTTTTGGTCCAGGAGTAGCGGGATCCACAGATACGCAGTATTTT.

This clone was recorded only once. The V gene is TRBV28, the J gene TRBJ2-3; TRBD1 aligns across 7 bases. V dropped 6 bases and J dropped 4; count of bases not matched to a gene: 10. Germline lookup yields CDR1 MDHEN and CDR2 SYDVKM. This CDR3 comprises 15 residues. CDR3 sequence (DNA): TGTGCCAGCAGATCGACAGGGTATGTCCCAGATACGCAGTATTTT. The encoded protein is CASRSTGYVPDTQYF.

The genes are TRBV7-3 and TRBJ1-5; a possible D gene is TRBD1 (5 bases). This CDR3 is built from 15 residues. Between the trimmed V and J ends, which lost 7 bases and 4 bases, there was a span of 17 bases. CDR1 and CDR2 (germline): SGHTA, FQGTGA. The CDR3 DNA is TGTGCCAGCACCCGACAACGGGGGGTTAATCAGCCCCAGCATTTT. Protein sequence: CASTRQRGVNQPQHF.

The chain has TRBV6-5 and TRBJ1-4; D is perhaps TRBD1 (5 bases). This CDR3 is built from 15 residues. Germline loops: CDR1 MNHEY, CDR2 SVGAGI. V was shortened by 4 bases and J by 2 bases, with 11 bases between the two germline ends. The CDR3 loop is CASSFGQATNEKLFF. DNA of the CDR3: TGTGCCAGCAGTTTCGGACAAGCGACTAATGAAAAACTGTTTTTT.